Each of the 27 T cell receptor beta chains below was sequenced from the same sample in a study of shared clonotypes between healthy human individuals (dated by TCRdb to between 2020 and 2021). Library generation was performed with the immunoSEQ multiplex PCR assay. What TCRdb holds here is the immuneACCESS table cut down to in-frame rearrangements. Part of the clones is not present; checked against another copy, under half of the missing clones reflect an unresolved V gene, and the others are unexplained. Counted in this sample were roughly 2,500,000 clones; approximately 93% of them appeared once. The ten largest clones represent approximately 0.35% of the sample. The specimen sequenced was naive CD4+ T cells from PBMCs. The meaning of the sample's cell subset or site label: CD45RA+ positively selected. The receptors shown here come from a young man in good health. Some clones in this sample may be carry-over from other donors' samples.

This chain uses TRBV11-2 with TRBJ1-3; D is unresolved. Germline CDR1 is SGHAT and CDR2 is FQNNGV. The CDR3 runs to 18 residues. Trimming took off 1 base at V and 5 bases at J, with 21 bases between the two ends. CDR3 DNA: TGTGCCAGCAGCTTAGGGCGGAATTTGACGGGCCTTCGAAACACCATATATTTT. It yields the protein CASSLGRNLTGLRNTIYF.

The chain is built from TRBV5-1 and TRBJ2-3; D might be TRBD1 (5 bases). Trimming took off 6 bases at V and 2 bases at J, with 13 bases between the two ends. Germline CDR1 and CDR2: SGHRS and YFSETQ. The CDR3 runs 14 residues. The CDR3 spells CASTRQFFTDTQYF. The CDR3 nucleotides are TGCGCCAGCACCAGACAGTTCTTCACAGATACGCAGTATTTT.

This chain connects TRBV20-1 to TRBJ1-2; D remains unclear. The CDR3 runs 11 residues. Per germline, CDR1 DFQATT and CDR2 SNEGSKA (reference sequence). The germline V and J ends were trimmed by 3 bases and 8 bases, with 10 bases remaining between them. The CDR3 coding sequence is TGCAGTGCTAGTACGCCTGGGGGCTACACCTTC. Its translation: CSASTPGGYTF.

This clone was detected once. This chain joins TRBV6-5 and TRBJ1-1; no clear D gene. V was pared by 4 bases and J by 1 base, with 7 bases between. Looked up from germline, CDR1 is MNHEY and CDR2 is SVGAGI. The CDR3 is 13 residues long. The CDR3 is CASSSNKNTEAFF. The CDR3 bases are TGTGCCAGCAGTTCAAACAAGAACACTGAAGCTTTCTTT.

The chain uses TRBV7-2 and TRBJ2-4, with a tentative D call TRBD2 (6 bases). Trimming left V 5 bases short and J 8 bases short, with 16 bases between. The CDR3 is 14 amino acids. Germline CDR1 reads SGHTA; CDR2 reads FQGNSA. This CDR3 is CASSLDRAGHIQYF. CDR3 bases: TGTGCCAGCAGCCTCGACCGAGCGGGCCACATTCAGTACTTC.

The genes are TRBV7-3 and TRBJ2-7, with D perhaps TRBD1 (6 bases). CDR1 is SGHTA and CDR2 is FQGTGA in the germline V gene. This CDR3 is built from 13 residues. V shed 0 bases and J shed 8 bases, with 11 bases lying between them. The CDR3, as DNA: TGTGCCAGCAGCTTAACGCAGGGGTTACAGCAGTACTTC. As protein: CASSLTQGLQQYF. Full variable domain (remainder filled in from reference TRBV7-3 and TRBJ2-7): GAGVSQTPSNKVTEKGKYVELRCDPISGHTALYWYRQSLGQGPEFLIYFQGTGAADDSGLPNDRFFAVRPEGSVSTLKIQRTERGDSAVYLCASSLTQGLQQYFGPGTRLTVT.

V is TRBV7-9 and J is TRBJ1-2, with D unclear. CDR1 is SEHNR and CDR2 is FQNEAQ in the germline V gene (reference sequence). Trimming removed 3 bases from V and 1 base from J, with 12 bases in between. The CDR3 consists of 15 residues. CDR3 sequence (DNA): TGTGCCAGCAGCTTCGTTCAGGTGATTAACTATGGCTACACCTTC. As protein: CASSFVQVINYGYTF.

The chain employs TRBV6-5 and TRBJ2-1; TRBD1 is a possible D gene (6 bases). From germline, CDR1 is MNHEY and CDR2 SVGAGI. Trimming took off 8 bases at V and 4 bases at J, with 12 bases between the two ends. The CDR3 is 13 amino acids. Here the CDR3 DNA reads TGTGCCAGCCGGGACACTGCTTACAATGAGCAGTTCTTC. Residues: CASRDTAYNEQFF.

On this clone: In the same sample, other DNA sequences code for this CDR3. This chain uses TRBV28 with TRBJ2-1; TRBD1 or TRBD2 may be the D gene (5 bases each). The CDR3 loop spans 15 amino acids. Germline V gene data show CDR1 as MDHEN and CDR2 as SYDVKM. The V and J ends lost 5 bases and 0 bases respectively, with 11 bases between them. The CDR3 here is CASSRPGSSYNEQFF. CDR3 sequence (DNA): TGTGCCAGCAGTAGACCAGGGAGCTCCTACAATGAGCAGTTCTTC.

V and J are TRBV18 and TRBJ1-1, with 11 positions matching TRBD1. After removal of 2 bases from V and 3 bases from J, the junction contained 5 bases not matched to a gene. The CDR3 is made up of 16 amino acids. The germline V gene has CDR1 KGHSH and CDR2 LQKENI. The CDR3 DNA is TGTGCCAGCTCACCATTGGACAGGGGGCAGGACACTGAAGCTTTCTTT. Translation gives CASSPLDRGQDTEAFF.

In its sample, this clone was seen once. Its ends do not fully match the called genes, so a read error is possible. This same CDR3 is encoded by further DNA sequences in the sample. This chain uses TRBV6-1 with TRBJ1-5, with a weak D call TRBD1 (6 bases). The CDR3 is made up of 13 amino acids. Germline CDR1 is MNHNS and CDR2 is SASEGT. The CDR3 DNA reads as TGTGCCAGTAGTGGTTTCGGGGGCGGGCCCCAGCATTTT. It specifies CASSGFGGGPQHF.

The genes are TRBV28 and TRBJ2-1; 8 nucleotides agree with TRBD1. With V trimmed by 6 bases and J by 7 bases, 11 bases remained unmatched. The CDR3 extends over 15 amino acids. Germline lookup yields CDR1 MDHEN and CDR2 SYDVKM. CDR3 loop: CASSRRTGWWNEQFF. Written as DNA, the CDR3 is TGTGCCAGCAGCCGGAGGACAGGGTGGTGGAATGAGCAGTTCTTC.

The chain is built from TRBV19 and TRBJ2-4; 7 nucleotides match TRBD2. From germline, CDR1 is LNHDA and CDR2 SQIVND (reference sequence). The trim removed 5 bases at V and 0 bases at J, leaving 7 bases unmatched. This CDR3 has 16 amino acids. The CDR3 nucleotides read TGTGCCAGTAGTCGGTCTAGCGGATTAGCCAAAAACATTCAGTACTTC. This gives the protein CASSRSSGLAKNIQYF.

A remark on this clone: Other DNA sequences in the sample encode the same CDR3. This chain uses TRBV5-4 with TRBJ2-1; no clear D. The CDR3 is 15 amino acids. Germline V CDR1 and CDR2: SGHNT, YYREEE (reference sequence). V lost 2 bases to trimming and J lost 0 bases, with 9 bases between them. CDR3 sequence: CASSFSGSSYNEQFF. CDR3 DNA sequence: TGTGCCAGCAGCTTCTCTGGAAGCTCCTACAATGAGCAGTTCTTC.

The rearrangement links TRBV6-6 to TRBJ2-2; D perhaps matches TRBD2 (5 bases). CDR3 length: 15 amino acids. Germline V gene lookup returns CDR1 MNHNY and CDR2 SVGAGI (reference sequence). V shed 6 bases and J shed 1 base, with 12 bases lying between them. The CDR3 DNA follows: TGTGCCAGCAGAGTAGACGGGGAGAACACCGGGGAGCTGTTTTTT. This sequence encodes CASRVDGENTGELFF.

The genes are TRBV6-5 and TRBJ2-1, with a tentative D call TRBD2 (6 bases). Per the germline V gene, CDR1 is MNHEY and CDR2 is SVGAGI. Trimming stripped 6 bases from V and 13 bases from J, with 19 bases between. CDR3 length: 13 amino acids. CDR3 sequence reads: CASSRRDSLRQFF. The CDR3 DNA sequence: TGTGCCAGCAGCCGGAGGGACTCCTTACGTCAGTTCTTC.

Of note for this clone: This same CDR3 is encoded by further DNA sequences in the sample. The chain couples TRBV27 to TRBJ2-3, with D tentatively TRBD2 (6 bases). This CDR3 comprises 15 residues. With 6 bases removed from V and 2 bases from J, the gap between germline ends came to 15 bases. Germline assignment: CDR1 MNHEY and CDR2 SMNVEV (reference sequence). CDR3 nucleotides: TGTGCCAGCAGCCCCGGGACTGGGATCACAGATACGCAGTATTTT. It is translated as CASSPGTGITDTQYF.

The chain couples TRBV18 to TRBJ1-3; TRBD1 matches at 7 bases. The CDR3 length is 20 residues. Germline lookup yields CDR1 KGHSH and CDR2 LQKENI. V lost 2 bases, J lost 2 bases, and 18 bases stayed unmatched. The CDR3 loop is CASSPIPGQTTWNTGNTIYF. The CDR3 bases are TGTGCCAGCTCACCAATCCCGGGACAGACAACCTGGAATACTGGAAACACCATATATTTT.

J is TRBJ1-2 and V is TRBV19; 8 bases map to TRBD1. J gave up 8 bases and V 7 bases, and 12 bases lay outside the gene matches. The CDR3 totals 14 residues. Germline assignment: CDR1 LNHDA and CDR2 SQIVND (reference sequence). CDR3 DNA: TGTGCCAGTACTGCGGGCAGGGGGCTTTCCGGCTACACCTTC. Translating it yields CASTAGRGLSGYTF. The whole variable domain, filled in from reference TRBV19 and TRBJ1-2, reads DGGITQSPKYLFRKEGQNVTLSCEQNLNHDAMYWYRQDPGQGLRLIYYSQIVNDFQKGDIAEGYSVSREKKESFPLTVTSAQKNPTAFYLCASTAGRGLSGYTFGSGTRLTVV.

The V gene is TRBV7-9, the J gene TRBJ1-5; D is perhaps TRBD1 (5 bases). Looked up from germline, CDR1 is SEHNR and CDR2 is FQNEAQ (reference sequence). This CDR3 is built from 12 residues. V was trimmed by 6 bases and J by 11 bases, leaving 14 bases between them. The CDR3 nucleotides read TGTGCCAGCAGTCCCTCAGGGATGGCCCAGCATTTT. This codes for CASSPSGMAQHF.

This rearrangement joins TRBV28 to TRBJ2-7; D is unclear. This CDR3 region has 14 residues. Germline lookup yields CDR1 MDHEN and CDR2 SYDVKM. V lost 1 base, J lost 4 bases, and 11 bases lay in between. CDR3 nucleotides: TGTGCCAGCAGTTTATTTGACGGACCTTACGAGCAGTACTTC. It is translated as CASSLFDGPYEQYF.

On this clone itself: This sample also contains other DNA sequences that code for the same CDR3. The rearrangement uses TRBV28 and TRBJ2-3; D call uncertain. Trimming took 5 bases from V and 5 from J, leaving 11 bases between them. Germline V CDR1 and CDR2: MDHEN, SYDVKM. The CDR3 loop spans 13 amino acids. This CDR3 is CASSLPGGDTQYF. CDR3 in DNA: TGTGCCAGCAGTCTCCCAGGTGGAGATACGCAGTATTTT.

V usage is TRBV10-3 and J usage is TRBJ2-3, with D unresolved. V dropped 5 bases and J dropped 0 bases, with 9 bases sitting between them. This CDR3 region has 14 residues. Germline CDR1 reads ENHRY; CDR2 reads SYGVKD. This CDR3 is CAISLLDSTDTQYF. CDR3 bases: TGTGCCATCAGTTTACTGGACAGCACAGATACGCAGTATTTT.

V and J are TRBV18 and TRBJ2-5; maybe TRBD1 (6 bases). The CDR3 runs 15 residues. The germline V gene encodes CDR1 KGHSH and CDR2 LQKENI. V lost 3 bases to trimming and J lost 5 bases, with 16 bases between them. For the CDR3, the DNA is TGTGCCAGCTCACCTCAACAGGGTCCTCAGGAGACCCAGTACTTC. Its translation: CASSPQQGPQETQYF.

The genes are TRBV5-1 and TRBJ1-2; TRBD1 matches 8 bases. From germline, CDR1 is SGHRS and CDR2 YFSETQ. The CDR3 has 16 amino acids. After removal of 0 bases from V and 3 bases from J, the junction contained 7 bases not matched to a gene. The CDR3 nucleotides read TGCGCCAGCAGCTTGGCTGTCAGGGGGCGAGACTATGGCTACACCTTC. It specifies CASSLAVRGRDYGYTF.

J is TRBJ1-4 and V is TRBV5-1; no firm D call. The length of the CDR3 is 16 residues. Between the trimmed V and J ends, which lost 3 bases and 0 bases, there was a span of 12 bases. In germline, CDR1 is SGHRS, CDR2 YFSETQ. The CDR3 here is CASSYLPSSTNEKLFF. DNA for the CDR3: TGCGCCAGCAGCTACCTACCTTCTTCAACTAATGAAAAACTGTTTTTT.

The chain is built from TRBV6-5 and TRBJ1-2; a possible D gene is TRBD1 (5 bases). The germline V gene encodes CDR1 MNHEY and CDR2 SVGAGI. The CDR3 loop spans 12 amino acids. Trimming took 5 bases from V and 7 from J, leaving 11 bases between them. This CDR3 is CASSNGHRGYTF. DNA for the CDR3: TGTGCCAGCAGTAACGGACACCGTGGCTACACCTTC.